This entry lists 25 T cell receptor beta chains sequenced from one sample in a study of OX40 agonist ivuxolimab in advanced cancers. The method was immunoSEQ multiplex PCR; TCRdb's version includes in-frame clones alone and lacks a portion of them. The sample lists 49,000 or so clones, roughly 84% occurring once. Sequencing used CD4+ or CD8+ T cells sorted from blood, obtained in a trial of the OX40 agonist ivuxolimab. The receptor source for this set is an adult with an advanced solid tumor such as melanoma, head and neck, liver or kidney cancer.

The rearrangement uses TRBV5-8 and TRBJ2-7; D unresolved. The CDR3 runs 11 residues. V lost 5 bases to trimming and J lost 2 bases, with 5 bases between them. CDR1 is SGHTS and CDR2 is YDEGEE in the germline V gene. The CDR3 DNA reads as TGTGCCAGCAGGGGTACCTACGAGCAGTACTTC. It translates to CASRGTYEQYF.

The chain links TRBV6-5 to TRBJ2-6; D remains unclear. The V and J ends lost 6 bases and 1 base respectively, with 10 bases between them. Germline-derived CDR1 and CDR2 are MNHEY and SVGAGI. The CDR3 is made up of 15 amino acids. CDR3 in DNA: TGTGCCAGCAGCCCCACCGGGTCTGGGGCCAACGTCCTGACTTTC. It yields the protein CASSPTGSGANVLTF.

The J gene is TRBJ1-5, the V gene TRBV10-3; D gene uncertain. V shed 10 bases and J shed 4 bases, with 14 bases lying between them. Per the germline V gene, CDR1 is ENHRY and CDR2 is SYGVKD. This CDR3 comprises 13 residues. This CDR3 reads CATSSPQNQPQHF. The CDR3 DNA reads TGTGCCACGAGTTCACCGCAAAATCAGCCCCAGCATTTT.

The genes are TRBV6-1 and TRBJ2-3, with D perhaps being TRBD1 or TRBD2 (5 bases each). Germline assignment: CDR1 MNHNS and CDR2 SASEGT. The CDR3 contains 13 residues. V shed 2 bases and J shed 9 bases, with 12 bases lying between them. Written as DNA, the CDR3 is TGTGCCAGCAGTGAACCGGGACGCCAGACGCAGTATTTT. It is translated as CASSEPGRQTQYF.

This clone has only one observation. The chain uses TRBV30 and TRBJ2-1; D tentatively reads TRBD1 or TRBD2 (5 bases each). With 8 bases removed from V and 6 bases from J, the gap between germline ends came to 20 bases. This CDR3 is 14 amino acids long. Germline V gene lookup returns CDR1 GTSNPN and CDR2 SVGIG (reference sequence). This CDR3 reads CAATGTVISNEQFF. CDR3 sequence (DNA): TGTGCCGCAACCGGGACCGTCATAAGCAATGAGCAGTTCTTC.

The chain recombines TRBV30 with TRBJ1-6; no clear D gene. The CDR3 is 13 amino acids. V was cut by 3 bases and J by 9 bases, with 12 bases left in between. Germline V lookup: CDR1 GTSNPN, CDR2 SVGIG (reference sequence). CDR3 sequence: CAWSGRDTSPLHF. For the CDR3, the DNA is TGTGCCTGGAGCGGGAGGGATACTTCACCCCTCCACTTT.

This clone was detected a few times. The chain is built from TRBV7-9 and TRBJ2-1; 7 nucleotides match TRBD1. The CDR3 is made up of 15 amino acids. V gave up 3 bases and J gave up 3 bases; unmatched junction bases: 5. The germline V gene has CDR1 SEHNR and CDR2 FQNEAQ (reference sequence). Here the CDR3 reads CASSLRQGFYNEQFF. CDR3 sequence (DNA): TGTGCCAGCAGCTTGAGACAGGGTTTCTACAATGAGCAGTTCTTC.

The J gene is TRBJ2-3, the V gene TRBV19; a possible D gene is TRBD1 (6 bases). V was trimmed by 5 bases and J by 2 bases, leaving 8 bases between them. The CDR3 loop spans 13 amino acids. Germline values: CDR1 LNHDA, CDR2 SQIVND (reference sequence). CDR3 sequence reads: CASSSGDTDTQYF. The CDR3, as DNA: TGTGCCAGTAGTTCAGGGGACACAGATACGCAGTATTTT.

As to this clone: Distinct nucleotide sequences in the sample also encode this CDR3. CDR3 protein: CASSLGGRTDTQYF. CDR3 in DNA: TGTGCCAGCAGCTTAGGGGGGCGCACAGATACGCAGTATTTT. The chain recombines TRBV11-3 with TRBJ2-3, with a weak D call TRBD1 (6 bases). The CDR3 contains 14 residues. Between the trimmed V and J ends, which lost 1 base and 1 base, there was a span of 6 bases. Germline CDR1 reads SGHNT; CDR2 reads YENEEA.

CDR3 region: CASSVEGAVSYNEQFF. CDR3 bases: TGTGCCAGCAGCGTAGAGGGGGCGGTCTCCTACAATGAGCAGTTCTTC. The rearrangement joins TRBV9 to TRBJ2-1; the match to TRBD1 covers 7 bases. V was pared by 0 bases and J by 0 bases, with 3 bases of the junction left unmatched. The CDR3 is made up of 16 amino acids. Per the germline V gene, CDR1 is SGDLS and CDR2 is YYNGEE.

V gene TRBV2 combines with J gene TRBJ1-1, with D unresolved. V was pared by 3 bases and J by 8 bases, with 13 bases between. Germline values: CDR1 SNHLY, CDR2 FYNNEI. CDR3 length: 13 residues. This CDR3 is CASSEYQRTEAFF. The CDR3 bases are TGTGCCAGCAGTGAGTACCAAAGAACCGAAGCTTTCTTT.

CDR3 sequence: CASSVSSRVNTEAFF. CDR3 coding DNA: TGCGCCAGCAGCGTTAGTTCAAGGGTTAACACTGAAGCTTTCTTT. The chain carries TRBV5-1 and TRBJ1-1; the D is unclear. V was pared by 4 bases and J by 2 bases, with 15 bases between. The length of the CDR3 is 15 residues. Germline V lookup: CDR1 SGHRS, CDR2 YFSETQ.

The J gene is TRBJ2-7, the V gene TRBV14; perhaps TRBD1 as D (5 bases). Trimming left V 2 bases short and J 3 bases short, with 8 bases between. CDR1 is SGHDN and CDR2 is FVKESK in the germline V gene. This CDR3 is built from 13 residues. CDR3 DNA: TGTGCCAGCAGCCAACCGACAGACTACGAGCAGTACTTC. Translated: CASSQPTDYEQYF.

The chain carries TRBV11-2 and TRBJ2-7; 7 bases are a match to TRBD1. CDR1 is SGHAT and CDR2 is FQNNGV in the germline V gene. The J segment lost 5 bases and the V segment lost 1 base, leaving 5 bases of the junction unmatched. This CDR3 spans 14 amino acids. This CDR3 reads CASSLGQGWNEQYF. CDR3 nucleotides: TGTGCCAGCAGCTTAGGACAGGGATGGAACGAGCAGTACTTC. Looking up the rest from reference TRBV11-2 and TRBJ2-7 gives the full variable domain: EAGVAQSPRYKIIEKRQSVAFWCNPISGHATLYWYQQILGQGPKLLIQFQNNGVVDDSQLPKDRFSAERLKGVDSTLKIQPAKLEDSAVYLCASSLGQGWNEQYFGPGTRLTVT.

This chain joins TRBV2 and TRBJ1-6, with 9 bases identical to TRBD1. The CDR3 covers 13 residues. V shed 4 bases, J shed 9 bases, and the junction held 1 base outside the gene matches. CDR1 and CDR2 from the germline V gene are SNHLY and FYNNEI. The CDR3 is CASSGTGVSPLHF. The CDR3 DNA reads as TGTGCCAGCAGTGGGACAGGGGTTTCACCCCTCCACTTT.

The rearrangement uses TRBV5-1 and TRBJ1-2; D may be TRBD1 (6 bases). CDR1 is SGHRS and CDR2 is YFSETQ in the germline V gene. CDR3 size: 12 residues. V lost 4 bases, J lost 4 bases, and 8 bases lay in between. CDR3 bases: TGCGCCAGCAGCCCGGACAGCTATGGCTACACCTTC. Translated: CASSPDSYGYTF. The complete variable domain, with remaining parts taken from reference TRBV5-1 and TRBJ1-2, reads KAGVTQTPRYLIKTRGQQVTLSCSPISGHRSVSWYQQTPGQGLQFLFEYFSETQRNKGNFPGRFSGRQFSNSRSEMNVSTLELGDSALYLCASSPDSYGYTFGSGTRLTVV.

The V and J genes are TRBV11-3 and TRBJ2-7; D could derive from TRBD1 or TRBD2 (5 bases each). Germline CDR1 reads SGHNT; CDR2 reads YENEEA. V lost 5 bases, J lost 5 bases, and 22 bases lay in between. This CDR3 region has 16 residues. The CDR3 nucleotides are TGTGCCAGCAGCCCCCCGGGGCACTTAGTCCCAAACGAGCAGTACTTC. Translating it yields CASSPPGHLVPNEQYF.

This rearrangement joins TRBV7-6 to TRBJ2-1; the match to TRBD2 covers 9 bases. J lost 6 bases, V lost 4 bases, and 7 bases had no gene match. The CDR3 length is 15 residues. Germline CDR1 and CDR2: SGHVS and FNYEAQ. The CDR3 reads CASSSSGTSFNEQFF. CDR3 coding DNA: TGTGCCAGCAGCTCATCCGGGACTAGCTTCAATGAGCAGTTCTTC.

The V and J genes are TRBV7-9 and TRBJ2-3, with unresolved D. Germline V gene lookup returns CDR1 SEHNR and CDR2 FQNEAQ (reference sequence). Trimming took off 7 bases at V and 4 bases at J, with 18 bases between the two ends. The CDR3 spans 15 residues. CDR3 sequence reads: CASIPSAAPADTQYF. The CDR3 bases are TGTGCCAGCATCCCCTCCGCGGCCCCGGCAGATACGCAGTATTTT.

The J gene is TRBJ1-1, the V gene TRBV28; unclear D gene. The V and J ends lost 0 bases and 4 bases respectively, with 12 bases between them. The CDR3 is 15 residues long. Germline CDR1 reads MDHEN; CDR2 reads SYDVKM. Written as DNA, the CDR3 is TGTGCCAGCAGTTTATGGGGTGCAGCGAGCACTGAAGCTTTCTTT. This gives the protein CASSLWGAASTEAFF. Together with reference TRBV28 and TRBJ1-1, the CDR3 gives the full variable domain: DVKVTQSSRYLVKRTGEKVFLECVQDMDHENMFWYRQDPGLGLRLIYFSYDVKMKEKGDIPEGYSVSREKKERFSLILESASTNQTSMYLCASSLWGAASTEAFFGQGTRLTVV.

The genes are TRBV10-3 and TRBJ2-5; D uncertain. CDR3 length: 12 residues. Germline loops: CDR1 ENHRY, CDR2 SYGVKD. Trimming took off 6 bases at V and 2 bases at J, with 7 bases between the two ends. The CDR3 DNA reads TGTGCCATCAGGGAACATCAAGAGACCCAGTACTTC. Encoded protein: CAIREHQETQYF.

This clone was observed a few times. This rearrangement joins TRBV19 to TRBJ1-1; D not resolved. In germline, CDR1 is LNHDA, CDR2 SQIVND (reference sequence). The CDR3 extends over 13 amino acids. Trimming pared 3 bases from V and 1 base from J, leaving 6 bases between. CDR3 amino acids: CASSIAENTEAFF. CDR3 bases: TGTGCCAGTAGTATCGCGGAGAACACTGAAGCTTTCTTT.

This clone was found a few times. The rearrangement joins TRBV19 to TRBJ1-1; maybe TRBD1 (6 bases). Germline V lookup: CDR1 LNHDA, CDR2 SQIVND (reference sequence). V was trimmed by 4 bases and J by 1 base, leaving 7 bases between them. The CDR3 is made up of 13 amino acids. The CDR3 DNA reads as TGTGCCAGTAGTAAGGGGGGGAACACTGAAGCTTTCTTT. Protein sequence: CASSKGGNTEAFF.

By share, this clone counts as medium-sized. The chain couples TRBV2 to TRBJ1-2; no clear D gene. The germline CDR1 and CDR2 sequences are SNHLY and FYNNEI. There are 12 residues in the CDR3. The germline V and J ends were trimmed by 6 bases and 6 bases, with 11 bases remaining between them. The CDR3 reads CASSAYFDGYTF. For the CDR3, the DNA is TGTGCCAGCAGCGCTTATTTCGATGGCTACACCTTC.

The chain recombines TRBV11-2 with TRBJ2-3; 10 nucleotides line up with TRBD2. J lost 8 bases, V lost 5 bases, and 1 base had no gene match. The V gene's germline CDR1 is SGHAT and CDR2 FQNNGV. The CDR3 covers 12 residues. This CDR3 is CASSRLAGTQYF. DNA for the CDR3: TGTGCCAGCAGCAGACTAGCGGGTACGCAGTATTTT.